Below, one TCR beta chain is given with its context. The antigen this receptor binds is unknown. Nothing much larger sits one base from this clone, and base qualities are not available. This specimen belongs to a study of blood T cell repertoires in COVID-19 (dated by TCRdb to the early 2020s). For the wider study: Collaborator samples came from the United States, Italy and Spain and covered acute and convalescent phases of COVID-19. The prospective study material was composed of cDNA or gDNA derived from T cells, B-cell-depleted T cells, or PBMCs. Deeply sampled blood TCRbeta repertoires from subjects exposed to, actively infected with, or recovered from COVID-19 were included in the dataset. A freely available public database, intended as a resource for researchers studying the immune response to SARS-CoV-2, is where the repertoires were released. Samples were obtained from the ongoing ImmuneRACE study (first 160 participants) and from approximately 1,200 subjects provided by 6 global collaborators. Nearly every sample came with metadata listing a de-identified subject ID, COVID-19 status, age in years and sex. Where available, HLA class I and class II types were taken from metadata supplied by the sample provider and were not determined by assay-based typing. Summary of the overall study and its limitations: Clinical and demographic metadata were provided uncurated, with the amount varying by source and participant.

The CDR3, from cysteine to phenylalanine, totals 15 residues. Just the 45-base CDR3 DNA is kept, in frame starting at base 1. Per the germline V gene (reference sequence), LNHDA is the CDR1 and SQIVND is the CDR2. Trimming removed 6 bases from V and 7 bases from J; the gene matches leave 7 bases unexplained. TCRbeta CDR3 regions were amplified from genomic DNA using the immunoSEQ Assay, a bias-controlled multiplex PCR. The paper's processing steps were these. Within the assay, amplification of reference gene primers was used to estimate how many nucleated cells each sample contained. To quantify the absolute abundance of each unique TCRbeta CDR3 rearrangement, sequence reads were collapsed and filtered. Productive Simpson clonality was computed per sample as the square root of Simpson's diversity index over productive rearrangements. Here the immuneACCESS table is served through TCRdb, limited to in-frame sequences with V and J called. Missing clones are a known gap in these copies; in checked studies unresolved V genes cover under half, and the rest lacks a known reason. V and J calls plus clone size are reproduced from that table; the DNA served to infer D and trimming. The sample profile shows under 200,000 clones; more than 70% of them were found once. Together, the top ten hold approximately 2.1% of the sample.

Another Seattle source contributed samples from volunteer blood donors who had recovered from COVID-19. Collaborating institutions collected whole blood in K2EDTA tubes following their own protocols. For TCRbeta analysis, collaborator samples were shipped as frozen whole blood, as isolated PBMCs, or as DNA extracted from either sample type. The sequenced sample was peripheral blood. The chain was built from TRBV19 and TRBJ1-5; TRBD1 agrees with 12 junctional bases. This TCR derives from a man aged 50 to 60 who had recovered from COVID-19. The CDR3 reads as follows: CASRPGTGGLQPQHF. At the DNA level, the sequence is TGTGCCAGTAGGCCCGGGACAGGGGGCTTACAGCCCCAGCATTTT.